These T cell receptor beta chains were read from a single sample in a study of OX40 agonist ivuxolimab in advanced cancers. Using immunoSEQ multiplex PCR, the repertoire was profiled, and TCRdb retains in-frame clones only, with some absent. The sample holds roughly 90,000 clones, roughly nine tenths seen once. Specimen: CD4+ or CD8+ T cells sorted from blood, collected in a trial of the OX40 agonist ivuxolimab. All receptors derive from an adult with an advanced solid tumor such as melanoma, head and neck, liver or kidney cancer. The CDR3 runs from the conserved cysteine through the conserved F or W. A D gene is named only where the DNA matches it firmly. Not all rows give a size; the values are once, few, many and, for expanded clones, a class.

V	J	D	size	CDR3	DNA
TRBV30	TRBJ2-7	.	.	CAWSVDYSYEQYF	TGTGCCTGGAGTGTGGACTACTCCTACGAGCAGTACTTC
TRBV6-1	TRBJ2-7	TRBD2	.	CASSEASGSSYEQYF	TGTGCCAGCAGTGAAGCTAGCGGGAGCTCCTACGAGCAGTACTTC
TRBV6-6	TRBJ2-7	TRBD2	.	CASLPGEGPYEQYF	TGTGCCAGCCTCCCGGGGGAGGGACCGTACGAGCAGTACTTC
TRBV5-5	TRBJ2-1	TRBD1	.	CASSIGQGVNEQFF	TGTGCCAGCAGCATCGGACAGGGGGTCAATGAGCAGTTCTTC
TRBV7-7	TRBJ1-5	.	once	CASSLGTDYSNQPQHF	TGTGCTAGCAGCTTAGGGACCGATTATAGCAATCAGCCCCAGCATTTT
TRBV30	TRBJ2-7	.	.	CAWSLGGSDEQYF	TGTGCCTGGAGCCTAGGGGGGAGCGACGAGCAGTACTTC
TRBV18	TRBJ2-7	.	.	CASSPSSYEQYF	TGTGCCAGCTCACCGAGTAGCTACGAGCAGTACTTC
TRBV27	TRBJ2-7	TRBD2	.	CASSFHSSGNYEQYF	TGTGCCAGCAGCTTCCATAGCAGCGGGAACTACGAGCAGTACTTC
TRBV7-2	TRBJ1-2	.	.	CASSTERVLQYGYTF	TGTGCCAGCAGCACAGAACGGGTTTTACAGTATGGCTACACCTTC
TRBV11-3	TRBJ2-2	TRBD1	.	CASSRYRGGTGELFF	TGTGCCAGCAGCCGCTACAGGGGTGGGACCGGGGAGCTGTTTTTT
TRBV7-8	TRBJ2-2	.	.	CASSQTADKNTGELFF	TGTGCCAGCAGCCAGACAGCCGATAAAAACACCGGGGAGCTGTTTTTT
TRBV7-9	TRBJ1-2	.	.	CASSRGTLANYGYTF	TGTGCCAGCAGCCGCGGGACATTAGCTAACTATGGCTACACCTTC
TRBV5-1	TRBJ1-1	.	.	CASSSRLETEAFF	TGCGCCAGCAGCTCCCGGCTGGAAACTGAAGCTTTCTTT
TRBV10-3	TRBJ2-1	.	.	CATTADSSYNEQFF	TGTGCCACCACAGCTGATAGCTCCTACAATGAGCAGTTCTTC
TRBV4-1	TRBJ1-5	.	.	CASSQGSNQPQHF	TGCGCCAGCAGCCAGGGAAGCAATCAGCCCCAGCATTTT
TRBV4-1	TRBJ2-7	.	.	CASSRDGYEQYF	TGCGCCAGCAGCCGGGACGGCTACGAGCAGTACTTC
TRBV9	TRBJ2-2	.	.	CASSVEGANTGELFF	TGTGCCAGCAGCGTAGAGGGGGCGAACACCGGGGAGCTGTTTTTT
TRBV4-1	TRBJ2-2	.	once	CASSQEVAGELFF	TGCGCCAGCAGCCAAGAAGTAGCCGGGGAGCTGTTTTTT
TRBV27	TRBJ2-7	TRBD1	.	CASSLKQGIPYEQYF	TGTGCCAGCAGTTTAAAACAGGGGATCCCCTACGAGCAGTACTTC
TRBV6-5	TRBJ1-5	.	once	CASRNEVSSNQPQHF	TGTGCCAGCAGAAACGAGGTCTCTAGCAATCAGCCCCAGCATTTT
TRBV10-3	TRBJ1-5	.	.	CAISDQGNSNQPQHF	TGTGCCATCAGTGACCAGGGAAATAGCAATCAGCCCCAGCATTTT
TRBV2	TRBJ1-1	.	few	CASRGTEAFF	TGTGCCAGCAGGGGCACTGAAGCTTTCTTT
TRBV7-7	TRBJ1-4	.	.	CASSLAGWGDEKLFF	TGTGCTAGCAGCTTAGCCGGATGGGGGGATGAAAAACTGTTTTTT
TRBV29-1	TRBJ1-5	.	.	CSVVGGNGNQPQHF	TGCAGCGTTGTGGGAGGGAATGGCAATCAGCCCCAGCATTTT
TRBV7-2	TRBJ2-7	.	.	CASSLTPGGIVEQYF	TGTGCCAGCAGCTTAACCCCTGGCGGGATAGTCGAGCAGTACTTC
TRBV4-2	TRBJ1-5	.	.	CASSQGPTSNQPQHF	TGTGCCAGCAGCCAGGGACCGACTAGCAATCAGCCCCAGCATTTT
TRBV19	TRBJ1-4	TRBD1	.	CASSIRANRDRAEKLFF	TGTGCCAGTAGTATAAGGGCAAACCGGGACAGGGCTGAAAAACTGTTTTTT
TRBV27	TRBJ1-5	.	.	CASSRRNQPQHF	TGTGCCAGCAGCAGGCGCAATCAGCCCCAGCATTTT
TRBV5-6	TRBJ1-5	.	.	CASSLAGGDQPQHF	TGTGCCAGCAGCTTGGCAGGAGGTGATCAGCCCCAGCATTTT
TRBV10-2	TRBJ2-7	.	.	CASSGIYEQYF	TGCGCCAGCAGTGGGATCTACGAGCAGTACTTC
TRBV5-1	TRBJ1-3	.	.	CASSLGLEGAGNTIYF	TGCGCCAGCAGCTTGGGGTTGGAGGGAGCAGGAAACACCATATATTTT
TRBV30	TRBJ2-7	TRBD1	.	CAWSVLGQGASYEQYF	TGTGCCTGGAGTGTACTAGGACAGGGGGCTTCCTACGAGCAGTACTTC
TRBV5-1	TRBJ2-3	.	once	CASCPSETTDTQYF	TGCGCCAGTTGCCCCAGCGAGACCACAGATACGCAGTATTTT
TRBV13	TRBJ2-3	TRBD2	.	CASSLAGAGTDTQYF	TGTGCCAGCAGTTTAGCGGGAGCGGGAACAGATACGCAGTATTTT
TRBV20-1	TRBJ2-5	.	.	CSAGVKTQYF	TGCAGTGCGGGGGTGAAAACCCAGTACTTC
TRBV5-6	TRBJ2-3	TRBD2	.	CASSLYSREVADTQYF	TGTGCCAGCAGCTTGTACTCGCGGGAGGTAGCAGATACGCAGTATTTT
TRBV11-2	TRBJ2-1	.	.	CASSKGPGVSDEQFF	TGTGCCAGCAGCAAGGGCCCGGGAGTCAGCGATGAGCAGTTCTTC
TRBV7-8	TRBJ2-7	TRBD2	once	CASSSLVGSGSYEQYF	TGTGCCAGCAGCAGCCTCGTGGGGAGCGGGAGCTACGAGCAGTACTTC
TRBV7-9	TRBJ2-7	.	.	CASSASEGEQYF	TGTGCCAGCAGCGCCTCGGAAGGTGAGCAGTACTTC
TRBV10-2	TRBJ1-1	.	few	CASSEANTEAFF	TGCGCCAGCAGTGAGGCTAACACTGAAGCTTTCTTT
TRBV13	TRBJ2-1	.	.	CASSPRQEGGSYNEQFF	TGTGCCAGCAGCCCAAGACAGGAGGGGGGCTCCTACAATGAGCAGTTCTTC
TRBV7-3	TRBJ2-1	.	.	CASSLTGRDNEQFF	TGTGCCAGCAGCTTAACGGGAAGGGATAATGAGCAGTTCTTC
TRBV4-1	TRBJ1-2	TRBD1	few	CASSQPQTGVTNYGYTF	TGCGCCAGCAGCCAACCGCAGACAGGGGTAACTAACTATGGCTACACCTTC
TRBV27	TRBJ1-2	.	.	CASSEGADGYTF	TGTGCCAGCAGCGAAGGGGCGGATGGCTACACCTTC